Following are 4 T cell receptor beta chains from one sample sequenced in a study of blood T cell repertoires in COVID-19. Clones were sequenced by immunoSEQ multiplex PCR, and TCRdb holds only the in-frame ones, with some missing. The table shows some 340,000 clones, with 85% occurring only once. Sequencing was done on a sample of peripheral blood. Source of these receptors: a woman younger than 30 with acute or convalescent COVID-19.

The chain links TRBV15 to TRBJ1-1, with 9 bases lining up with TRBD1. Trimming took 5 bases from V and 4 from J; bases not matched to a gene: 5. The CDR3 is 14 amino acids. CDR1 is LNHNV, CDR2 YYDKDF, per germline (reference sequence). This CDR3 is CATSERQGGTEAFF. The CDR3 region has the DNA TGTGCCACCAGCGAACGACAGGGGGGCACTGAAGCTTTCTTT.

J is TRBJ1-5 and V is TRBV7-8; a possible D gene is TRBD1 (5 bases). Germline CDR1 and CDR2: SGHVS and FQNEAQ. V was shortened by 1 base and J by 1 base, with 11 bases between the two germline ends. The CDR3 runs to 16 residues. Written as DNA, the CDR3 is TGTGCCAGCAGCTTAGATTGGGGCGCGAGCAATCAGCCCCAGCATTTT. Translating gives CASSLDWGASNQPQHF.

The V gene is TRBV28, the J gene TRBJ1-2; D is unresolved. V was pared by 7 bases and J by 6 bases, with 15 bases between. The CDR3 is made up of 13 amino acids. The V gene's germline CDR1 is MDHEN and CDR2 SYDVKM. In DNA, the CDR3 is TGTGCCAGCACCCAGGATATGGTGAATGGCTACACCTTC. It is translated as CASTQDMVNGYTF.

V usage is TRBV6-4 and J usage is TRBJ1-1, with 8 nucleotides matching TRBD1. The CDR3 is 19 residues long. The germline V gene encodes CDR1 MRHNA and CDR2 SNTAGT. Trimming cost V 2 bases and J 6 bases; bases outside gene matches: 20. CDR3 region: CASSDLGRQGMEKLSEAFF. As DNA, the CDR3 is TGTGCCAGCAGTGACCTGGGGCGACAGGGGATGGAAAAACTTTCTGAAGCTTTCTTT.